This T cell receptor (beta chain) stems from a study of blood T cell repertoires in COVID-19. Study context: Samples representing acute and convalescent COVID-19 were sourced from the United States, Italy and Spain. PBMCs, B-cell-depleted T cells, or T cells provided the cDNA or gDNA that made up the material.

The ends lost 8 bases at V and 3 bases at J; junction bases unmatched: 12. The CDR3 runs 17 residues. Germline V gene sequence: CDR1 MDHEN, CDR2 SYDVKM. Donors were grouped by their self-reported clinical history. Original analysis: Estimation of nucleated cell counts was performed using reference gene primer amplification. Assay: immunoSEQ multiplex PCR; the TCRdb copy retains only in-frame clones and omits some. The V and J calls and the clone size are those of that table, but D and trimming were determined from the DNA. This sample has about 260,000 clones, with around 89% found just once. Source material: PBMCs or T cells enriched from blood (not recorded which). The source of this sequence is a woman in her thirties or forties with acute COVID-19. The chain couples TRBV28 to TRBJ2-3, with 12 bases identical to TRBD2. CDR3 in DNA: TGTGCCAGCGGGCCTGCTAGCGGGAGGGAGGGGACAGATACGCAGTATTTT. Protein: CASGPASGREGTDTQYF.